This T cell receptor (beta chain) was sequenced in a study of T-cell reconstitution after alpha-beta-depleted transplantation in children. General study points: Fresh T-cell production supplied most of the T-cell counts and diversity seen one year after transplant. Two months or so post-transplant, alpha-beta T cells reportedly derived from several hundred expanded graft clones. From surviving recipient T cells and thymic progenitors came the high day-60 TCRbeta diversity observed in some patients.

Trimming pared 5 bases from V and 4 bases from J, leaving 12 bases between. There are 13 residues in the CDR3. Germline-derived CDR1 and CDR2 are MNHEY and SMNVEV (reference sequence). It was with unique molecular identifiers that the TCRbeta library was prepared. TCRdb ran MiXCR on the PCR reads and lists one entry per CDR3 protein. The sample has about 240,000 distinct CDR3 sequences, roughly 26% seen once. This clonotype was seen repeatedly, ten times or more. Its antigen is undetermined. This clonotype was sampled from a girl aged 2-9 years with Fanconi anemia, due to receive a stem cell transplant. The starting material was PBMCs, obtained before TCRalphabeta/CD19-depleted stem cell transplant. The chain is built from TRBV27 and TRBJ2-7; no definite D call. DNA of the CDR3: TGTGCCAGCAGTCCACGGTTGGGATACGAGCAGTACTTC. This gives the protein CASSPRLGYEQYF.